The present T cell receptor beta chain was sequenced within a study of blood T cell repertoires in COVID-19. About the research overall: Acute and convalescent COVID-19 samples came from the United States, Italy and Spain. PBMCs, B-cell-depleted T cells, or T cells were the source of the cDNA or gDNA that made up the material.

Germline loops: CDR1 SGHRS, CDR2 YFSETQ. This CDR3 has 15 amino acids. The V gene lost 2 bases and the J gene lost 5 bases, with 13 bases spanning the gap. Per the authors' pipeline: Reference gene primer amplification in the assay estimated nucleated cell counts. The table came from immunoSEQ multiplex PCR; TCRdb's copy has only in-frame clones and leaves some out. Clone size and the V and J calls come from that table; the DNA yielded D and trimming. This sample carries around 95,000 clones, more than 85% of them seen once, and the ten largest clones take roughly 1.9%. The V call is TRBV5-1, the J call TRBJ2-2, with D tentatively TRBD2 (6 bases). The sequencing sample was made of peripheral blood. The TCR was taken from a middle-aged man with active COVID-19. CDR3 amino acids: CASSFVGAGTGELFF. CDR3 bases: TGCGCCAGCAGCTTTGTCGGGGCGGGAACCGGGGAGCTGTTTTTT.